The sequence of this T cell receptor (beta chain) was determined in a study of beta chain features in type 1 diabetes. Trimming removed 4 bases at V and 6 bases at J, with 15 bases between. The CDR3 contains 14 residues. Germline V gene data show CDR1 as SGDLS and CDR2 as YYNGEE. cDNA synthesis used the whole RNA isolate, giving expressed TCRB sequences. The assay was immunoSEQ multiplex PCR, and TCRdb's table has in-frame clones only and misses some. The repertoire holds 110,000 or so clones, with 40% as singletons. Study-level points and caveats: Within each of all four CD4+ subsets, Type 1 diabetes patients had TCRB CDR3s that were moderately but significantly shorter.

Comments on this clone: Antigen: not known.

The chain joins TRBV9 to TRBJ2-3; D gene uncertain. The source material was stem cell memory CD4+ T cells from blood. The source is a woman between 18 and 29 years old in good health. The CDR3 nucleotides are TGTGCCAGCAGCCCCCGGCCCCACGGGGATACGCAGTATTTT. Translating gives CASSPRPHGDTQYF. Filled out from reference TRBV9 and TRBJ2-3, the complete variable domain reads DSGVTQTPKHLITATGQRVTLRCSPRSGDLSVYWYQQSLDQGLQFLIQYYNGEERAKGNILERFSAQQFPDLHSELNLSSLELGDSALYFCASSPRPHGDTQYFGPGTRLTVL.